The entry below gives a single TCR beta chain sequence along with its context. Its target is not known. The source of the sample is a study of cytomegalovirus exposure and HLA in healthy donors. Study-level points and caveats: V- and J-gene trimming of TCR beta was linked (in a later analysis) to a missense DCLRE1C variant. Analysis performed later found 16,000 or so TCR beta sequences associated with HLA alleles at 0.05 false discovery rate. Overall, approximately 150 TCR beta chains were annotated as cytomegalovirus-associated.

PCR used 60 Vbeta primers and 13 Jbeta primers. TCRdb's table, derived via immunoSEQ multiplex PCR, lists solely in-frame clones and lacks some. The sample carries 200,000 to 250,000 clones, more than 70% recorded once. V lost 0 bases, J lost 1 base, and 6 bases lay in between. CDR1 is SGHVS, CDR2 FNYEAQ, per germline. CDR3 size: 15 residues. This receptor was obtained from a boy aged 5-17 years in good health and CMV-seronegative. Sequencing was done on a sample of PBMCs. The rearrangement joins TRBV7-6 to TRBJ2-2; D unclear. The CDR3 sequence is CASSLAGRNTGELFF. CDR3 bases: TGTGCCAGCAGCTTAGCGGGCAGGAACACCGGGGAGCTGTTTTTT.